The text below deals with one T cell receptor beta chain. Breast cancer patients provided tissue from their axillary draining lymph nodes. There are 13 residues in the CDR3. CDR1 MDHEN and CDR2 SYDVKM come from the germline V gene. Trimming removed 7 bases at V and 0 bases at J, with 8 bases between. The record originates from a study of breast tumors, draining lymph nodes, adjacent tissues. A single record per CDR3 protein comes from TCRdb applying MiXCR to the multiplex PCR reads. The sample carries approximately 150,000 distinct CDR3 sequences, 30% to 35% recorded once. The receptor comes from a female donor with breast cancer. Some clones in this sample may be carry-over from other donors' samples. V gene TRBV28 combines with J gene TRBJ2-3, with D tentatively TRBD1 (5 bases). Sequencing was carried out using axillary lymph node tissue. This CDR3 reads CASKDKSTDTQYF. CDR3 coding DNA: TGTGCCAGCAAGGACAAGAGCACAGATACGCAGTATTTT.